The TCR beta chain described here comes from a study of blood T cell repertoires in COVID-19. Study-wide background: From the United States, Italy and Spain came samples of acute and convalescent COVID-19. The analysed material was cDNA or gDNA that came from T cells, B-cell-depleted T cells, or PBMCs.

This CDR3 region has 13 residues. Germline trimming cut 0 bases from V and 13 bases from J; bases unmatched to any gene: 6. Germline V gene data show CDR1 as MGHRA and CDR2 as YSYEKL. Source study methods: Amplification with reference gene primers provided the estimates of nucleated cell counts. Using immunoSEQ multiplex PCR, the repertoire was profiled, and TCRdb retains in-frame clones only, with some absent. For V, J and clone size, that table is used; D and trimming come from the DNA. In the table there are about 200,000 clones, around 90% of which are singletons. The specimen sequenced was peripheral blood. This receptor was taken from a man aged 55 to 69 with acute or convalescent COVID-19. This chain joins TRBV4-1 and TRBJ1-5; 7 positions match TRBD1. In DNA, the CDR3 is TGCGCCAGCAGCCAAGATACGGACAGGCCTCAGCATTTT. Protein: CASSQDTDRPQHF.